Below, one T cell receptor (beta chain) is given with its context. The target antigen is unknown. Blood samples were obtained at baseline, cycle 4 day 1, and cycle 7 day 1. The data stem from a study of OX40 agonist ivuxolimab in advanced cancers. Across the whole study: Patients achieving partial responses numbered three: one hepatocellular carcinoma case and two cutaneous melanoma cases.

Assay: immunoSEQ multiplex PCR; the TCRdb copy retains only in-frame clones and omits some. This table holds fewer than 70,000 clones, approximately 87% found once. Notes on the study in general: The antigen specificity of the peripheral T cells (those that were expanded) was not determined. Partial responders dosed at 0.1-3.0 mg/kg displayed clonal expansion ranking among the lowest.

Trimming stripped 4 bases from V and 3 bases from J, with 11 bases between. Germline assignment: CDR1 MNHNS and CDR2 SASEGT. The CDR3 is 14 amino acids. The TCR sequence derives from an adult with an advanced solid tumor such as melanoma, head and neck, liver or kidney cancer. The sequenced sample was CD4+ or CD8+ T cells sorted from blood, obtained in a trial of the OX40 agonist ivuxolimab. V and J are TRBV6-1 and TRBJ2-3; either TRBD1 or TRBD2 may fit D (5 bases each). CDR3 in amino acids: CASSGLGVTDTQYF. The CDR3 DNA is TGTGCCAGCAGTGGCTTGGGGGTGACAGATACGCAGTATTTT.